The 29 T cell receptor beta chains presented below share a single source sample, sequenced in a study of CD8 T cells in ankylosing spondylitis (dated by TCRdb to the late 2010s). What the research found in general, with its limitations: Blood from ankylosing spondylitis patients appeared to be characterized by a TCR beta motif made up of several highly homologous amino acid variants.

These receptors have no known antigen. The method was 5' RACE. The instrument given in TCRdb is Illumina HiSeq 2500. TCRdb reprocessed the public reads (quality trimming at Q25 with fastp, clone calling with MiXCR) and kept in-frame beta chains. Records with the same CDR3 protein are collapsed into one entry carrying the most frequent genes and DNA. The sample contains hundreds of thousands of distinct CDR3 sequences, 25% to 30% of them found a single time. The ten largest make up 0.75% to 0.9% of the sample. The material sequenced was blood, either unsorted or a sorted T cell fraction (not recorded which). The source is a male donor with ankylosing spondylitis.

This clonotype was detected only a few times. The rearrangement joins TRBV20-1 to TRBJ2-3; weak D call: TRBD1 (6 bases). With 4 bases removed from V and 2 bases from J, the gap between germline ends came to 19 bases. The germline gives CDR1 DFQATT, CDR2 SNEGSKA (reference sequence). There are 16 residues in the CDR3. The DNA for the CDR3 is TGCAGTGCTATGCAGACGATACAGGGACCCACAGATACGCAGTATTTT. It translates to CSAMQTIQGPTDTQYF.

Ten or more counts support this clonotype. This chain links TRBV7-2 with TRBJ2-7; D unclear. Germline V gives CDR1 SGHTA, CDR2 FQGNSA. V lost 5 bases and J 7 bases, leaving 15 bases between the germline ends. This CDR3 comprises 13 residues. The CDR3 nucleotides are TGTGCCAGCAGCCCCATAACCCTGGGAGAGCAGTACTTC. The encoded protein is CASSPITLGEQYF.

Only a few counts were recorded for this clonotype. This chain joins TRBV29-1 and TRBJ1-1; a weak D match, TRBD1 (6 bases). Germline lookup yields CDR1 SQVTM and CDR2 ANQGSEA. The CDR3 has 13 amino acids. V lost 0 bases, J lost 8 bases, and 13 bases lay in between. The CDR3 coding sequence is TGCAGCGTTGAAGATACAGGGAGGTTGGAAGCTTTCTTT. Protein: CSVEDTGRLEAFF. Using reference TRBV29-1 and TRBJ1-1 for the parts outside the CDR3, the full variable domain is SAVISQKPSRDICQRGTSLTIQCQVDSQVTMMFWYRQQPGQSLTLIATANQGSEATYESGFVIDKFPISRPNLTFSTLTVSNMSPEDSSIYLCSVEDTGRLEAFFGQGTRLTVV.

The J gene is TRBJ2-1, the V gene TRBV29-1; 8 bases are shared with TRBD2. The CDR3 covers 12 residues. J was trimmed by 3 bases and V by 8 bases; bases with no gene match: 3. Germline-derived CDR1 and CDR2 are SQVTM and ANQGSEA. CDR3 in amino acids: CSFSGNYNEQFF. The DNA for the CDR3 is TGCAGCTTTAGCGGGAACTACAATGAGCAGTTCTTC.

This clonotype has more than one count but fewer than ten. The chain has TRBV28 and TRBJ2-3; D is undetermined. Germline CDR1 is MDHEN and CDR2 is SYDVKM. CDR3 length: 11 residues. V dropped 4 bases and J dropped 7 bases, with 6 bases sitting between them. The DNA for the CDR3 is TGTGCCAGCAGTTCTTCCTATACGCAGTATTTT. Its translation: CASSSSYTQYF.

This clonotype was observed a few times. The chain uses TRBV15 and TRBJ2-1; D is uncertain. V lost 5 bases to trimming and J lost 6 bases, with 14 bases between them. Germline V gene lookup returns CDR1 LNHNV and CDR2 YYDKDF (reference sequence). The CDR3 covers 14 residues. The CDR3 DNA follows: TGTGCCACCAGCCCCTCCCTGGGCTCCAATGAGCAGTTCTTC. It codes for CATSPSLGSNEQFF.

The rearrangement links TRBV2 to TRBJ1-1; D unresolved. Germline loops: CDR1 SNHLY, CDR2 FYNNEI. V was trimmed by 6 bases and J by 4 bases, leaving 9 bases between them. The CDR3 is 12 amino acids. CDR3 nucleotides: TGTGCCAGCAGACAGCTTTTCACTGAAGCTTTCTTT. Amino acid sequence: CASRQLFTEAFF.

The rearrangement links TRBV12-3 or TRBV12-4 to TRBJ1-5; the D gene is possibly TRBD1 (6 bases). V was cut by 5 bases and J by 2 bases, with 13 bases left in between. This CDR3 is built from 15 residues. CDR3 loop: CASSPTGSGNQPQHF. CDR3 coding DNA: TGTGCCAGCAGTCCTACAGGGTCAGGCAATCAGCCCCAGCATTTT.

V and J are TRBV14 and TRBJ1-2, with 7 bases identical to TRBD1. The CDR3 covers 16 residues. The V gene end was trimmed by 4 bases and the J gene end by 2 bases; junction bases not matched to a gene: 10. Germline CDR1 SGHDN, CDR2 FVKESK. CDR3 residues: CASSPRQGSGNYGYTF. Written as DNA, the CDR3 is TGTGCCAGCAGCCCCCGACAGGGCTCAGGGAACTATGGCTACACCTTC.

This clonotype came up many times. The chain uses TRBV12-3 or TRBV12-4 and TRBJ2-1; D is possibly TRBD1 (5 bases). The V end lost 6 bases, the J end lost 8 bases, and 17 bases lay between the germline ends. This CDR3 has 14 amino acids. CDR3 nucleotide sequence: TGTGCCAGCAGCCTTGCGGTCGGCAGGGATGAGCAGTTCTTC. Protein product: CASSLAVGRDEQFF.

There are a few counts of this clonotype. V and J are TRBV5-1 and TRBJ2-2; 7 positions match TRBD2. Germline V gives CDR1 SGHRS, CDR2 YFSETQ. J lost 4 bases, V lost 0 bases, and 12 bases had no gene match. The CDR3 contains 18 residues. This CDR3 reads CASSLVRETSRLTGELFF. The CDR3 nucleotides read TGCGCCAGCAGCTTGGTCCGAGAGACTAGCAGACTCACCGGGGAGCTGTTTTTT.

This clonotype has just a few counts. V usage is TRBV19 and J usage is TRBJ1-5, with TRBD1 identical over 7 bases. The CDR3 sequence is 17 residues long. In germline, CDR1 is LNHDA, CDR2 SQIVND (reference sequence). The ends lost 5 bases at V and 9 bases at J; junction bases unmatched: 19. The chain's CDR3 is CASSAGRQGVYQWPQHF. CDR3 DNA: TGTGCCAGTAGTGCAGGTCGCCAGGGGGTATACCAGTGGCCCCAGCATTTT.

The J gene is TRBJ2-1, the V gene TRBV20-1; the match to TRBD1 covers 8 bases. Germline V gene sequence: CDR1 DFQATT, CDR2 SNEGSKA (reference sequence). J lost 4 bases, V lost 6 bases, and 8 bases had no gene match. The CDR3 is 14 amino acids. CDR3 DNA: TGCAGTGCCCCGAGGACAGGGTATTACAATGAGCAGTTCTTC. Translating gives CSAPRTGYYNEQFF.

This clonotype was seen a handful of times. The gene calls are TRBV20-1 and TRBJ2-1; D unresolved. Germline CDR1 is DFQATT and CDR2 is SNEGSKA (reference sequence). V lost 1 base to trimming and J lost 0 bases, with 4 bases between them. The CDR3 covers 13 residues. CDR3 in DNA: TGCAGTGCTAGAGCGAGCTCCTACAATGAGCAGTTCTTC. Protein sequence: CSARASSYNEQFF.

There are a few counts of this clonotype. V usage is TRBV7-9 and J usage is TRBJ1-5, with D possibly being TRBD1 (6 bases). The CDR3 has 14 residues. Germline CDR1 is SEHNR and CDR2 is FQNEAQ (reference sequence). The germline V and J ends were trimmed by 5 bases and 2 bases, with 10 bases remaining between them. The DNA for the CDR3 is TGTGCCAGCAGCACCAGGGGAGGCAATCAGCCCCAGCATTTT. Its protein product is CASSTRGGNQPQHF. Based on the CDR3 plus reference TRBV7-9 and TRBJ1-5, the full variable domain is DTGVSQNPRHKITKRGQNVTFRCDPISEHNRLYWYRQTLGQGPEFLTYFQNEAQLEKSRLLSDRFSAERPKGSFSTLEIQRTEQGDSAMYLCASSTRGGNQPQHFGDGTRLSIL.

This clonotype has ten or more counts. The genes are TRBV5-1 and TRBJ1-4, with a possible D match to TRBD1 (5 bases). The germline V gene encodes CDR1 SGHRS and CDR2 YFSETQ. The V end lost 0 bases, the J end lost 6 bases, and 9 bases lay between the germline ends. The CDR3 is made up of 14 amino acids. CDR3 coding DNA: TGCGCCAGCAGCTTGGAAAGGGGAGATGAAAAACTGTTTTTT. Encoded protein: CASSLERGDEKLFF.

This clonotype showed up just a few times. This chain uses TRBV20-1 with TRBJ2-3; the D call may be TRBD1 or TRBD2 (5 bases each). The CDR3 contains 15 residues. V lost 0 bases and J lost 3, with 13 bases in between. Germline-derived CDR1 and CDR2 are DFQATT and SNEGSKA (reference sequence). The CDR3 DNA sequence: TGCAGTGCTAGAGATTGGGGGACCGATACAGATACGCAGTATTTT. Its translation: CSARDWGTDTDTQYF.

CDR3 coding DNA: TGCAGTGCTAGCCGGGACAGGGGAGTTCAGGGCAATCAGCCCCAGCATTTT. Translation: CSASRDRGVQGNQPQHF. The genes are TRBV20-1 and TRBJ1-5; TRBD1 aligns across 10 bases. This CDR3 is 17 amino acids long. Germline values: CDR1 DFQATT, CDR2 SNEGSKA (reference sequence). V lost 3 bases, J lost 2 bases, and 10 bases stayed unmatched.

This chain connects TRBV5-1 to TRBJ2-1; 13 bases are shared with TRBD2. The germline V gene encodes CDR1 SGHRS and CDR2 YFSETQ. The CDR3 has 14 amino acids. V lost 6 bases to trimming and J lost 9 bases; unmatched junction nucleotides: 6. CDR3 in amino acids: CASTGLAGASEQFF. CDR3 nucleotide sequence: TGCGCCAGCACCGGACTAGCGGGAGCGAGTGAGCAGTTCTTC.

J is TRBJ1-1 and V is TRBV20-1; D perhaps matches TRBD1 (5 bases). The V end lost 8 bases, the J end lost 5 bases, and 15 bases lay between the germline ends. The CDR3 sequence is 12 residues long. Germline V lookup: CDR1 DFQATT, CDR2 SNEGSKA (reference sequence). The CDR3 DNA follows: TGCAGTCCCATAGGGGAGAGGACTGAAGCTTTCTTT. It is translated as CSPIGERTEAFF.

This clonotype was counted between two and nine times. The chain links TRBV27 to TRBJ2-1; a possible D gene is TRBD2 (6 bases). This CDR3 has 16 residues. Germline V CDR1 and CDR2: MNHEY, SMNVEV (reference sequence). The ends were cut back, 5 bases at V and 7 bases at J, with 21 bases in the middle. The CDR3: CASSLGTPFPMNEQFF. Written as DNA, the CDR3 is TGTGCCAGCAGTCTCGGGACTCCCTTCCCGATGAATGAGCAGTTCTTC.

Worth noting for this clonotype: The junction departs from germline at one end; a sequencing error may be responsible. CDR3 DNA: TGTGCCAGCAGCCAAGATCTTGGGTCTCATAAGACGTTC. It yields the protein CASSQDLGSHKTF. This chain connects TRBV14 to TRBJ2-1; unclear D gene. The CDR3 has 13 amino acids. Germline assignment: CDR1 SGHDN and CDR2 FVKESK. The full variable domain, in which reference TRBV14 and TRBJ2-1 provide the parts outside the CDR3, is EAGVTQFPSHSVIEKGQTVTLRCDPISGHDNLYWYRRVMGKEIKFLLHFVKESKQDESGMPNNRFLAERTGGTYSTLKVQPAELEDSGVYFCASSQDLGSHKTFGPGTRLTVL.

This rearrangement joins TRBV2 to TRBJ2-7, with 10 nucleotides matching TRBD1. Germline CDR1 and CDR2: SNHLY and FYNNEI. The CDR3 is 15 amino acids. J was trimmed by 5 bases and V by 7 bases; bases with no gene match: 11. As DNA, the CDR3 is TGTGCCAGCACCCTATGGGGGGACAGGGGAGACGAGCAGTACTTC. Amino acids: CASTLWGDRGDEQYF.

The genes are TRBV18 and TRBJ1-1, with TRBD1 identical over 11 bases. J gave up 11 bases and V 2 bases, and 1 base lay outside the gene matches. The CDR3 totals 12 residues. Germline V CDR1 and CDR2: KGHSH, LQKENI. Here the CDR3 reads CASSPGQGAAFF. Here the CDR3 DNA reads TGTGCCAGCTCACCAGGACAGGGGGCGGCTTTCTTT.

V and J are TRBV12-3 or TRBV12-4 and TRBJ2-7, with 13 bases lining up with TRBD2. The CDR3 is 16 amino acids. V was clipped by 6 bases and J by 2 bases; unmatched bases: 7. The CDR3 here is CASRTGLAGLTYEQYF. CDR3 coding DNA: TGTGCCAGCAGAACGGGACTAGCGGGGCTAACCTACGAGCAGTACTTC.

The chain links TRBV6-1 to TRBJ2-3; D remains unclear. This CDR3 has 14 residues. V lost 3 bases to trimming and J lost 6 bases, with 13 bases between them. From germline, CDR1 is MNHNS and CDR2 SASEGT. DNA for the CDR3: TGTGCCAGCAGTGACCGGACCTTCTGGGATACGCAGTATTTT. Translating gives CASSDRTFWDTQYF.

This clonotype was detected a few times. The rearrangement uses TRBV27 and TRBJ1-1, with no clear D. With 4 bases removed from V and 0 bases from J, the gap between germline ends came to 9 bases. The CDR3 length is 14 residues. Germline assignment: CDR1 MNHEY and CDR2 SMNVEV (reference sequence). The CDR3 DNA reads TGTGCCAGCAGTTCCTATAGCGTGAACACTGAAGCTTTCTTT. Protein: CASSSYSVNTEAFF.

This clonotype was detected only a few times. For the CDR3, the DNA is TGCAGTGCTAGAGATCTCGGGACAACTAATGAAAAACTGTTTTTT. Translated, it gives CSARDLGTTNEKLFF. The chain recombines TRBV20-1 with TRBJ1-4; no clear D gene. Trimming left V 0 bases short and J 0 bases short, with 8 bases between. The CDR3 runs 15 residues. Germline-derived CDR1 and CDR2 are DFQATT and SNEGSKA (reference sequence).

The rearrangement links TRBV5-1 to TRBJ2-5; D gene ambiguous. The CDR3 is made up of 13 amino acids. The germline V gene has CDR1 SGHRS and CDR2 YFSETQ. Trimming removed 0 bases from V and 7 bases from J, with 10 bases in between. The CDR3 protein is CASSLVGRSTQYF. In nucleotides, the CDR3 is TGCGCCAGCAGCTTGGTGGGTAGATCGACCCAGTACTTC.